The rows below give T cell receptor beta chains drawn from one sample of a study of blood T cells in healthy people across ages. TCRdb re-called the 5' RACE reads through MiXCR, storing one row per CDR3 protein. The data show over a million distinct CDR3 sequences, with roughly 24% seen just once and around 0.75% held by the top ten. Another study also made use of these data, one on T cells of mothers and their children.

The material sequenced was blood. These receptors were taken from a girl aged 2-10 years in good health. CDR3s include the opening cysteine and the closing phenylalanine or tryptophan. D genes are given only for firm matches. Size is stated for part of the rows, as once, few or many counts, or as a class when the clone is expanded.

CDR3nt	CDR3aa	len	abundance	j_gene	d_gene	v_gene
TGCGCCAGCAGCGAAATGACTACAGCCAAAAACATTCAGTACTTC	CASSEMTTAKNIQYF	15	.	TRBJ2-4	.	TRBV5-1
TGCAGCGTAGAGACAGGGAAAGAGACCCAGTACTTC	CSVETGKETQYF	12	.	TRBJ2-5	TRBD1	TRBV29-1
TGCAGCGTTGGAGCCTACAGCTTCGGCTACACCTTC	CSVGAYSFGYTF	12	.	TRBJ1-2	.	TRBV29-1
TGTGCCAGCAGCTTAGGGCTAGCCCAGCCAGCCGGGGAGCTGTTTTTT	CASSLGLAQPAGELFF	16	.	TRBJ2-2	.	TRBV11-2
TGCAGCGCTGTTTCCGGGACAGGAGAGACCCAGTACTTC	CSAVSGTGETQYF	13	few	TRBJ2-5	TRBD1	TRBV29-1
TGTGCCAGCAGCTTAGATCTTGTAGAGACTTGGGAGCAGCACTTC	CASSLDLVETWEQHF	15	few	TRBJ2-7	.	TRBV11-2
TGTGCCAGCAGCCGGACTAGCGGGGGGCCCGAGACCCAGTACTTC	CASSRTSGGPETQYF	15	few	TRBJ2-5	TRBD2	TRBV5-6
TGTGCCAGCAGCTTACTTACCGACCCGAAAGAGACCCAGTACTTC	CASSLLTDPKETQYF	15	few	TRBJ2-5	.	TRBV7-9
TGTGCCATCAGTGAGTCGGATTCCATTCTAGCCAAAAACATTCAGTACTTC	CAISESDSILAKNIQYF	17	few	TRBJ2-4	.	TRBV10-3
TGCGCCAGCAGCCAAGAAGTGGACTACACCGGGGAGCTGTTTTTT	CASSQEVDYTGELFF	15	.	TRBJ2-2	.	TRBV4-1
TGTGCCAGCAGTATGACTAGCGGGAGCTACGAGCAGTACTTC	CASSMTSGSYEQYF	14	.	TRBJ2-7	TRBD2	TRBV28
TGTGCCACCAGCAGAGAGGGAACTGGGAACTGGGAGCAGTTCTTC	CATSREGTGNWEQFF	15	few	TRBJ2-1	.	TRBV15
TGTGCCAGCCTGGAGGTGGTTCGCAATCAGCCCCAGTATTTT	CASLEVVRNQPQYF	14	.	TRBJ2-3	.	TRBV6-6
TGCAGTGCTGCCCCAACTCCGGGACTAGCGGGGGGAAATGAGCAGTTCTTC	CSAAPTPGLAGGNEQFF	17	.	TRBJ2-1	TRBD2	TRBV20-1
TGTGCCAGCAGCTTAGGGTCCAACCCGTACCAAGAGACCCAGTACTTC	CASSLGSNPYQETQYF	16	.	TRBJ2-5	.	TRBV7-9
TGTGCCAGCAGCCTTACACCCGGGGGTCAGCCCCAGCATTTT	CASSLTPGGQPQHF	14	.	TRBJ1-5	.	TRBV5-6
TGTGCCAGCAGCCCCGAAGGGGGGTACAATCAGCCCCAGCATTTT	CASSPEGGYNQPQHF	15	once	TRBJ1-5	.	TRBV3-1
TGTGCCAGCAGTTTATTCTCGGCCGCTGGGGCCAACGTCCTGACTTTC	CASSLFSAAGANVLTF	16	few	TRBJ2-6	.	TRBV12-3/TRBV12-4
TGTGCCAGCAGCTTAGTTGGGCAGGGGGCCATTGAAGCTTTCTTT	CASSLVGQGAIEAFF	15	.	TRBJ1-1	TRBD1	TRBV7-9
TGTGCCAGCAGCCAAGGCTACTGGCCCCAGCATTTT	CASSQGYWPQHF	12	few	TRBJ1-5	.	TRBV3-1
TGTGCCAGCAGTAACCGGGATACAGAAGGTCTTCAGCCCCAGCATTTT	CASSNRDTEGLQPQHF	16	.	TRBJ1-5	.	TRBV28
TGTGCCAGCAGCCCTCGGGGGGGAGGCTTGAACAACGAGCAGTACTTC	CASSPRGGGLNNEQYF	16	.	TRBJ2-7	TRBD2	TRBV7-9
TGCAGTGCTAGAGATTCTGGGGCAGAGACCCAGTACTTC	CSARDSGAETQYF	13	.	TRBJ2-5	.	TRBV20-1
TGTGCCAGCATCCGACCCGGAGGGGCTGAAGCTTTCTTT	CASIRPGGAEAFF	13	.	TRBJ1-1	.	TRBV7-9
TGTGCCAGCAGCTTACTGGGGGGAGACTCAGATACGCAGTATTTT	CASSLLGGDSDTQYF	15	.	TRBJ2-3	.	TRBV7-3
TGTGCCAGCAGCTCCGACAGGGGTGAGGGGGAGCAGTTCTTC	CASSSDRGEGEQFF	14	.	TRBJ2-1	TRBD1	TRBV11-1
TGTGCCAGCAGTTTAGGTCAGGGGATTGGCAACACCATATATTTT	CASSLGQGIGNTIYF	15	many	TRBJ1-3	.	TRBV12-3/TRBV12-4